The rows below give T cell receptor beta chains drawn from one sample of a study of T cells in Graves' hyperthyroidism and ophthalmopathy. One entry per CDR3 protein results from TCRdb running MiXCR on the multiplex PCR reads. In the table there are roughly 840,000 distinct CDR3 sequences, 38% of which are singletons. Sequences were obtained from blood. Receptor source: a man aged 18 to 30 with Graves' hyperthyroidism. CDR3s include the opening cysteine and the closing phenylalanine or tryptophan. Fields, in order: CDR3 DNA, CDR3 protein, V gene, clone size, D gene, J gene. D genes are given only for firm matches. Size is stated for part of the rows, as once, few or many counts, or as a class when the clone is expanded.

CDR3 DNA: TGTGCCAGCAGCTCGGACAGTGGGGGCTACGAGCAGTACTTC; CDR3 protein: CASSSDSGGYEQYF; V gene: TRBV7-8; clone size: .; D gene: .; J gene: TRBJ2-7
CDR3 DNA: TGTGCCATCAGTGTGTCGGTGGTACTAGCGGGCTACGAGCAGTACTTC; CDR3 protein: CAISVSVVLAGYEQYF; V gene: TRBV10-3; clone size: .; D gene: TRBD2; J gene: TRBJ2-7
CDR3 DNA: TGTGCCATTTCGACAGGGGGCGGAAACACCATATATTTT; CDR3 protein: CAISTGGGNTIYF; V gene: TRBV15; clone size: many; D gene: TRBD1; J gene: TRBJ1-3
CDR3 DNA: TGTGCCAGCAGCTTAGTGGCCACCTCCTACGAGCAGTACTTC; CDR3 protein: CASSLVATSYEQYF; V gene: TRBV11-3; clone size: .; D gene: .; J gene: TRBJ2-7
CDR3 DNA: TGCAGTGCTCGGAATTCAGAGACCCAGTACTTC; CDR3 protein: CSARNSETQYF; V gene: TRBV20-1; clone size: few; D gene: .; J gene: TRBJ2-5
CDR3 DNA: TGTGCCATCAGGAAACAGGGGGCTAACTATGGCTACACCTTC; CDR3 protein: CAIRKQGANYGYTF; V gene: TRBV10-3; clone size: .; D gene: TRBD1; J gene: TRBJ1-2
CDR3 DNA: TGTGCCAGCAGCCCCGGGACAGCTGAAGCTTTCTTT; CDR3 protein: CASSPGTAEAFF; V gene: TRBV7-9; clone size: many; D gene: TRBD1; J gene: TRBJ1-1
CDR3 DNA: TGTGCCAGCATACAGGACACTGAAGCTTTCTTT; CDR3 protein: CASIQDTEAFF; V gene: TRBV7-9; clone size: many; D gene: .; J gene: TRBJ1-1
CDR3 DNA: TGTGCCAGCAGTTTATGGAGGGGCTATGGCTACACCTTC; CDR3 protein: CASSLWRGYGYTF; V gene: TRBV12-5; clone size: .; D gene: .; J gene: TRBJ1-2
CDR3 DNA: TGCAGCGCTGAGGGCGTGGGGAACGGTAAAGCTTTCTTT; CDR3 protein: CSAEGVGNGKAFF; V gene: TRBV29-1; clone size: .; D gene: .; J gene: TRBJ1-1
CDR3 DNA: TGTGCCAGTAGTATCCTTGCCGGTTCATCTAACTATGGCTACACCTTC; CDR3 protein: CASSILAGSSNYGYTF; V gene: TRBV19; clone size: .; D gene: .; J gene: TRBJ1-2
CDR3 DNA: TGTGCCAGCAGCCGTTTCTACGGGGACGAGCAGTACTTC; CDR3 protein: CASSRFYGDEQYF; V gene: TRBV7-6; clone size: few; D gene: .; J gene: TRBJ2-7
CDR3 DNA: TGTGCCAGCAGCACCAGAAGGGCCGAATTTGATGGCTACACCTTC; CDR3 protein: CASSTRRAEFDGYTF; V gene: TRBV7-2; clone size: .; D gene: .; J gene: TRBJ1-2
CDR3 DNA: TGTGCCAGCAGTGACTCTACAGGGGGTGACACCGGGGAGCTGTTTTTT; CDR3 protein: CASSDSTGGDTGELFF; V gene: TRBV10-3; clone size: .; D gene: TRBD1; J gene: TRBJ2-2
CDR3 DNA: TGTGCCATCAGTTCATCAGGGGCGCGTCAGCCCCAGCATTTT; CDR3 protein: CAISSSGARQPQHF; V gene: TRBV10-3; clone size: .; D gene: .; J gene: TRBJ1-5
CDR3 DNA: TGTGCCAGCAGTTCGGGGGGGCGGAATGGCTACACCTTC; CDR3 protein: CASSSGGRNGYTF; V gene: TRBV7-3; clone size: many; D gene: .; J gene: TRBJ1-2
CDR3 DNA: TGTGCCAGCAGAAATGGTCCTAATGAAAAACTGTTTTTT; CDR3 protein: CASRNGPNEKLFF; V gene: TRBV5-5; clone size: .; D gene: .; J gene: TRBJ1-4
CDR3 DNA: TGCGCCACCCTTCCGGGACAGGCCTATGGCTACACCTTC; CDR3 protein: CATLPGQAYGYTF; V gene: TRBV5-1; clone size: many; D gene: TRBD1; J gene: TRBJ1-2
CDR3 DNA: TGCAGCGTTGGGCGGGCTAGCGGCTACGAGCAGTACTTC; CDR3 protein: CSVGRASGYEQYF; V gene: TRBV29-1; clone size: .; D gene: TRBD2; J gene: TRBJ2-7
CDR3 DNA: TGTGCCAGCACACGCGGGGGCGCGGTCTATGGCTACACCTTC; CDR3 protein: CASTRGGAVYGYTF; V gene: TRBV2; clone size: .; D gene: .; J gene: TRBJ1-2
CDR3 DNA: TGTGCCAGCAGCTTAGAAGGGACGGCCCTCCACTTT; CDR3 protein: CASSLEGTALHF; V gene: TRBV5-5; clone size: many; D gene: .; J gene: TRBJ1-6
CDR3 DNA: TGTGCCAGCCACCGGACCAGGGAAGGGAGAAACACCATATATTTT; CDR3 protein: CASHRTREGRNTIYF; V gene: TRBV11-2; clone size: many; D gene: .; J gene: TRBJ1-3
CDR3 DNA: TGCAGCGCCGGAGTGACAGGGTACACTGAAGCTTTCTTT; CDR3 protein: CSAGVTGYTEAFF; V gene: TRBV29-1; clone size: .; D gene: TRBD1; J gene: TRBJ1-1
CDR3 DNA: TGCAGTGCTAAGGGCAGGGCGGGTGAAGCTTTCTTT; CDR3 protein: CSAKGRAGEAFF; V gene: TRBV20-1; clone size: .; D gene: .; J gene: TRBJ1-1
CDR3 DNA: TGTGCCAGCAGCTTGCAGGGGGGGGATCATGAAAAACTGTTTTTT; CDR3 protein: CASSLQGGDHEKLFF; V gene: TRBV5-8; clone size: .; D gene: TRBD1; J gene: TRBJ1-4
CDR3 DNA: TGCAGCGTTGATGATAACAGGGGAGGCTACACCTTC; CDR3 protein: CSVDDNRGGYTF; V gene: TRBV29-1; clone size: .; D gene: TRBD1; J gene: TRBJ1-2
CDR3 DNA: TGCAGTGCTAAACAGGATTCCTACGAGCAGTACTTC; CDR3 protein: CSAKQDSYEQYF; V gene: TRBV20-1; clone size: .; D gene: .; J gene: TRBJ2-7
CDR3 DNA: TGCAGCGTTGAAAGGGGGCAGGGAACCGGGGAGCTGTTTTTT; CDR3 protein: CSVERGQGTGELFF; V gene: TRBV29-1; clone size: .; D gene: TRBD1; J gene: TRBJ2-2
CDR3 DNA: TGCAGCGTTGAAGATTGGAGTGAAGCTTTCTTT; CDR3 protein: CSVEDWSEAFF; V gene: TRBV29-1; clone size: many; D gene: .; J gene: TRBJ1-1
CDR3 DNA: TGTGCCACCAGCAGAGACTCGAACACCGGGGAGCTGTTTTTT; CDR3 protein: CATSRDSNTGELFF; V gene: TRBV15; clone size: few; D gene: .; J gene: TRBJ2-2
CDR3 DNA: TGCGCCAGCAGCCTGGTTGGGGACGGGGCCAACGTCCTGACTTTC; CDR3 protein: CASSLVGDGANVLTF; V gene: TRBV4-1; clone size: few; D gene: .; J gene: TRBJ2-6
CDR3 DNA: TGCGCCAGCAGCCAAGTATGGGGGGCCGAGCAGTACTTC; CDR3 protein: CASSQVWGAEQYF; V gene: TRBV4-3; clone size: few; D gene: .; J gene: TRBJ2-7
CDR3 DNA: TGTGCCAGCACCTCGAGCGAGTTTAAATATGGCTACACCTTC; CDR3 protein: CASTSSEFKYGYTF; V gene: TRBV9; clone size: many; D gene: .; J gene: TRBJ1-2
CDR3 DNA: TGTGCCAGCAGCTCCCCCCGTGGCAGGGGGTACGAAAAACTGTTTTTT; CDR3 protein: CASSSPRGRGYEKLFF; V gene: TRBV5-6; clone size: .; D gene: TRBD1; J gene: TRBJ1-4
CDR3 DNA: TGCAGCGTTGAAGATGGTAGCGGGGGGGGCACAGATACGCAGTATTTT; CDR3 protein: CSVEDGSGGGTDTQYF; V gene: TRBV29-1; clone size: .; D gene: TRBD2; J gene: TRBJ2-3
CDR3 DNA: TGTGCCAGCAGCTTAGTGTCCAGCTATGGCTACACCTTC; CDR3 protein: CASSLVSSYGYTF; V gene: TRBV7-9; clone size: many; D gene: .; J gene: TRBJ1-2
CDR3 DNA: TGCAGCGCAACTTACGGGTTCTCCTACGAGCAGTACTTC; CDR3 protein: CSATYGFSYEQYF; V gene: TRBV29-1; clone size: many; D gene: .; J gene: TRBJ2-7
CDR3 DNA: TGCAGCGCTGACCCTTCCGGGACAGGGGACCGCTATGGCTACACCTTC; CDR3 protein: CSADPSGTGDRYGYTF; V gene: TRBV29-1; clone size: once; D gene: TRBD1; J gene: TRBJ1-2
CDR3 DNA: TGTGCTAGCAGCTTAGGGCTGGGGGGGACCCAGTACTTC; CDR3 protein: CASSLGLGGTQYF; V gene: TRBV7-7; clone size: many; D gene: .; J gene: TRBJ2-5
CDR3 DNA: TGTGCCAGCAGCGCCTTGGGCGTGGATACGCGAACAAAACTGTTTTTT; CDR3 protein: CASSALGVDTRTKLFF; V gene: TRBV7-2; clone size: .; D gene: .; J gene: TRBJ1-4
CDR3 DNA: TGTGCCAGCAGTTACGGCGCCCCTAGGGGGGCAGGCTACACCTTC; CDR3 protein: CASSYGAPRGAGYTF; V gene: TRBV10-2; clone size: .; D gene: .; J gene: TRBJ1-2
CDR3 DNA: TGTGCCAGCAGCCAAGGTATAAGGGGCACTGAAGCTTTCTTT; CDR3 protein: CASSQGIRGTEAFF; V gene: TRBV9; clone size: .; D gene: .; J gene: TRBJ1-1
CDR3 DNA: TGCGCCAGCAGCCAAGACACAGGGACTTACGAGCAGTACTTC; CDR3 protein: CASSQDTGTYEQYF; V gene: TRBV4-3; clone size: .; D gene: .; J gene: TRBJ2-7
CDR3 DNA: TGTGCCAGCAGCGTAGATAGGGGAAGAGGCACTGAAGCTTTCTTT; CDR3 protein: CASSVDRGRGTEAFF; V gene: TRBV9; clone size: few; D gene: .; J gene: TRBJ1-1
CDR3 DNA: TGTGCCACCAGCATGGGGATGGTTAGCGGCTACGAGCAGTACTTC; CDR3 protein: CATSMGMVSGYEQYF; V gene: TRBV15; clone size: many; D gene: .; J gene: TRBJ2-7
CDR3 DNA: TGTGCCATCAGTGGACGTAGCTACGAGCAGTACTTC; CDR3 protein: CAISGRSYEQYF; V gene: TRBV10-3; clone size: .; D gene: .; J gene: TRBJ2-7
CDR3 DNA: TGTGCCAGCAGTTACTCGGATGGTAACGAGCAGTACTTC; CDR3 protein: CASSYSDGNEQYF; V gene: TRBV6-5; clone size: many; D gene: .; J gene: TRBJ2-7